The 15 T cell receptor beta chains reported below all come from one sample, sequenced in a study of T cells in Graves' hyperthyroidism and ophthalmopathy. The TCR beta CDR3 regions underwent amplification using RNA transcripts as the source. TCR CDR3 regions were first amplified by RT-PCR with HTBI primers. Each CDR3 protein is one row after TCRdb ran MiXCR on the multiplex PCR reads. The sample lists about 350,000 distinct CDR3 sequences; approximately 14% were seen once. The sequenced sample was blood. The receptor set was obtained from a woman under 40 with Graves' hyperthyroidism.

This clonotype has at least ten counts. The J gene is TRBJ1-4, the V gene TRBV29-1, with D tentatively TRBD1 (6 bases). The CDR3 is made up of 11 amino acids. Germline CDR1 SQVTM, CDR2 ANQGSEA. The V end was cut by 7 bases, the J end by 6 bases, with 9 bases between. The CDR3 region is CSAYRDEKLFF. Written as DNA, the CDR3 is TGCAGCGCATACAGGGATGAAAAACTGTTTTTT.

This CDR3 is CASSLSGTSRDIQYF. In nucleotides, the CDR3 is TGCGCCAGCAGCTTGAGTGGGACTAGCAGAGACATTCAGTACTTC. This chain uses TRBV5-1 with TRBJ2-4; 9 bases fit TRBD2. Germline V CDR1 and CDR2: SGHRS, YFSETQ. The CDR3 has 15 residues. The junction had 7 bases not matched to a gene; V was cut back by 1 base and J by 8 bases.

In this sample, this clonotype turned up a few times. The chain carries TRBV4-1 and TRBJ2-7; D not certain. This CDR3 contains 13 residues. Per germline, CDR1 MGHRA and CDR2 YSYEKL. The ends were cut back, 5 bases at V and 3 bases at J, with 11 bases in the middle. In nucleotides, the CDR3 is TGCGCCAGCAGCTACCGAATTGACTACGAGCAGTACTTC. Its protein is CASSYRIDYEQYF.

The V and J genes are TRBV7-9 and TRBJ2-3; 15 bases agree with TRBD2. Germline V gives CDR1 SEHNR, CDR2 FQNEAQ (reference sequence). This CDR3 contains 19 residues. After removal of 5 bases from V and 7 bases from J, the junction contained 16 bases not matched to a gene. CDR3 residues: CASSPEGLAGGGSRYTQYF. The DNA of the CDR3 is TGTGCCAGCAGCCCAGAAGGACTAGCGGGAGGGGGATCGAGGTATACGCAGTATTTT.

Many counts were recorded for this clonotype. The chain recombines TRBV11-2 with TRBJ2-1; D possibly corresponds to TRBD1 (6 bases). The CDR3 has 15 residues. The germline V gene has CDR1 SGHAT and CDR2 FQNNGV. Trimming cost V 5 bases and J 14 bases, with 25 bases left between them. CDR3 nucleotide sequence: TGTGCCAGCAGCGCAGCCGAGGGCAGGGGTGGGGGTAAGTTCTTC. Amino acids: CASSAAEGRGGGKFF.

Ten or more counts support this clonotype. The CDR3 coding sequence is TGTGCCAGCAGCCAAGGGGCTTCGGGGGGTAACTATGGCTACACCTTC. Amino acids: CASSQGASGGNYGYTF. The chain links TRBV3-1 to TRBJ1-2; D possibly corresponds to TRBD1 (5 bases). The CDR3 loop spans 16 amino acids. Per the germline V gene, CDR1 is LGHDT and CDR2 is YNNKEL (reference sequence). V was clipped by 1 base and J by 1 base, with 13 bases between them. The complete variable domain, with remaining parts taken from reference TRBV3-1 and TRBJ1-2, reads DTAVSQTPKYLVTQMGNDKSIKCEQNLGHDTMYWYKQDSKKFLKIMFSYNNKELIINETVPNRFSPKSPDKAHLNLHINSLELGDSAVYFCASSQGASGGNYGYTFGSGTRLTVV.

This clonotype was counted only a few times. With a much larger clone just one base away, this may be a read error. In nucleotides, the CDR3 is TGTGCCAGCAGTCAAGGGGACCGGCCCCAAGAGATCCAGTACTTC. Its translation: CASSQGDRPQEIQYF. This chain uses TRBV12-3 or TRBV12-4 with TRBJ2-5; D is perhaps TRBD1 or TRBD2 (5 bases each). This CDR3 is 15 amino acids long.

The chain carries TRBV20-1 and TRBJ1-5; tentatively, D is TRBD1 (6 bases). The CDR3 runs to 15 residues. Trimming shortened V by 0 bases and J by 4 bases, and 13 bases separated the two germline ends. In germline, CDR1 is DFQATT, CDR2 SNEGSKA (reference sequence). The CDR3 loop reads CSAREPGTLNQPQHF. CDR3 nucleotide sequence: TGCAGTGCTAGAGAGCCCGGGACATTAAATCAGCCCCAGCATTTT.

This rearrangement joins TRBV5-1 to TRBJ2-7; 12 bases fit TRBD1. This CDR3 region has 16 residues. V gave up 0 bases and J gave up 6 bases; unmatched junction bases: 7. Per the germline V gene, CDR1 is SGHRS and CDR2 is YFSETQ. In nucleotides, the CDR3 is TGCGCCAGCAGCTTGGACTCGGGGACAGGGGGCGCCGAGCAGTACTTC. Translated: CASSLDSGTGGAEQYF. The variable domain in full, with the rest retrieved from reference TRBV5-1 and TRBJ2-7, is KAGVTQTPRYLIKTRGQQVTLSCSPISGHRSVSWYQQTPGQGLQFLFEYFSETQRNKGNFPGRFSGRQFSNSRSEMNVSTLELGDSALYLCASSLDSGTGGAEQYFGPGTRLTVT.

CDR3 nucleotides: TGCGCCAGCAGCTCGCCTAACTCAGCTATCGAGACCCAGTACTTC. This gives the protein CASSSPNSAIETQYF. The rearrangement uses TRBV5-1 and TRBJ2-5, with D unresolved. CDR1 and CDR2 (germline): SGHRS, YFSETQ. The CDR3 totals 15 residues. V lost 3 bases and J 5 bases, leaving 17 bases between the germline ends.

This chain joins TRBV12-3 or TRBV12-4 and TRBJ2-3; TRBD2 matches at 12 bases. Germline trimming cut 8 bases from V and 6 bases from J; bases unmatched to any gene: 15. CDR3 length: 17 amino acids. The CDR3 region has the DNA TGTGCCAGCTCCCGGGGGAGTCTAGCGGGAGGGGTGGATACGCAGTATTTT. Its translation is CASSRGSLAGGVDTQYF.

This clonotype was seen ten or more times. The V call is TRBV12-3 or TRBV12-4, the J call TRBJ2-2; D is perhaps TRBD1 (6 bases). The V gene lost 0 bases and the J gene lost 3 bases, with 11 bases spanning the gap. The CDR3 consists of 16 residues. The CDR3 protein is CASSLARGQHTGELFF. CDR3 nucleotide sequence: TGTGCCAGCAGTTTAGCGCGAGGACAGCACACCGGGGAGCTGTTTTTT.

This clonotype was observed many times. The chain carries TRBV7-2 and TRBJ1-4; TRBD1 matches at 7 bases. V dropped 8 bases and J dropped 7; count of bases not matched to a gene: 7. The germline V gene has CDR1 SGHTA and CDR2 FQGNSA. The CDR3 is made up of 13 amino acids. This chain's CDR3 is CASGDSKAEKLFF. The DNA for the CDR3 is TGTGCCAGCGGGGACAGTAAAGCTGAAAAACTGTTTTTT.

The chain carries TRBV9 and TRBJ1-2, with no clear D. V was shortened by 2 bases and J by 4 bases, with 9 bases between the two germline ends. CDR3 length: 13 amino acids. Germline CDR1 reads SGDLS; CDR2 reads YYNGEE. Here the CDR3 DNA reads TGTGCCAGCAGCGTCTCACGGACCTATGGCTACACCTTC. This encodes CASSVSRTYGYTF. The whole variable domain, remainder taken from reference TRBV9 and TRBJ1-2, is DSGVTQTPKHLITATGQRVTLRCSPRSGDLSVYWYQQSLDQGLQFLIQYYNGEERAKGNILERFSAQQFPDLHSELNLSSLELGDSALYFCASSVSRTYGYTFGSGTRLTVV.

Many counts were recorded for this clonotype. The chain has TRBV27 and TRBJ2-3, with D uncertain. Trimming cost V 7 bases and J 6 bases, with 17 bases left between them. Germline CDR1 MNHEY, CDR2 SMNVEV (reference sequence). The CDR3 extends over 14 amino acids. The CDR3 coding sequence is TGTGCCAGCACCCAAGGAACTACTGGGGATACGCAGTATTTT. Translated: CASTQGTTGDTQYF.